These 30 T cell receptor beta chains share one sample of origin, sequenced in a study of blood T cell repertoires in COVID-19. Some clones are missing from TCRdb's copy, which holds only in-frame ones; the method was immunoSEQ multiplex PCR. The sample shows about 230,000 clones, approximately 81% of them seen only once. What was sequenced was peripheral blood. Every receptor here comes from a man aged 35 to 55 with acute or convalescent COVID-19.

V gene TRBV5-4 combines with J gene TRBJ2-3, with 8 positions matching TRBD2. V was clipped by 0 bases and J by 2 bases; unmatched bases: 5. The CDR3 is 16 residues long. The V gene's germline CDR1 is SGHNT and CDR2 YYREEE (reference sequence). The CDR3 bases are TGTGCCAGCAGCTTGGCCTTAGCGGGGTTCACAGATACGCAGTATTTT. Its translation: CASSLALAGFTDTQYF.

This clone appeared a single time. The rearrangement uses TRBV4-1 and TRBJ1-5; TRBD1 is a possible D gene (6 bases). Between the trimmed V and J ends, which lost 4 bases and 2 bases, there was a span of 12 bases. Per the germline V gene, CDR1 is MGHRA and CDR2 is YSYEKL. This CDR3 spans 15 amino acids. CDR3 loop: CASSPTRTGNQPQHF. The CDR3 bases are TGCGCCAGCAGCCCTACTCGGACAGGCAATCAGCCCCAGCATTTT.

CDR3 coding DNA: TGTGCCAGCAGCCAAGTGGGGGGGGCCAAAAACATTCAGTACTTC. Translating it yields CASSQVGGAKNIQYF. J is TRBJ2-4 and V is TRBV3-1 (or the pseudogene TRBV3-2); 7 nucleotides match TRBD2. The CDR3 sequence is 15 residues long. The V segment lost 1 base and the J segment 1 base; nucleotides outside the gene matches: 1. Germline V gene sequence: CDR1 LGHDT, CDR2 YNNKEL (reference sequence).

The rearrangement joins TRBV3-1 (or the pseudogene TRBV3-2) to TRBJ2-7, with D perhaps TRBD2 (6 bases). With 4 bases removed from V and 5 bases from J, the gap between germline ends came to 12 bases. There are 13 residues in the CDR3. Germline lookup yields CDR1 LGHDT and CDR2 YNNKEL (reference sequence). The CDR3: CASSRLGGDEQYF. CDR3 DNA sequence: TGTGCCAGCAGCCGCCTTGGAGGGGACGAGCAGTACTTC.

Worth noting for this clone: One junction end does not reproduce the germline sequence, and a read error may be involved. Here the CDR3 reads CASSLVASGGTNTQYF. The CDR3 DNA sequence: TGCGCCAGCAGCTTGGTAGCTAGCGGGGGCACAAATACGCAGTATTTT. The gene calls are TRBV5-1 and TRBJ2-3, with 10 bases fitting TRBD2. Germline V gene data show CDR1 as SGHRS and CDR2 as YFSETQ. The CDR3 covers 16 residues. The whole variable domain, filled in from reference TRBV5-1 and TRBJ2-3, reads KAGVTQTPRYLIKTRGQQVTLSCSPISGHRSVSWYQQTPGQGLQFLFEYFSETQRNKGNFPGRFSGRQFSNSRSEMNVSTLELGDSALYLCASSLVASGGTNTQYFGPGTRLTVL.

The chain recombines TRBV7-3 with TRBJ2-1, with 11 positions matching TRBD2. Germline V gives CDR1 SGHTA, CDR2 FQGTGA. CDR3 length equals 16 residues. Trimming at V came to 5 bases and at J to 8 bases, leaving 11 bases not matched to a gene. In DNA form, the CDR3 reads TGTGCCAGCAGCAGCGTAGCGGGGGGGCGTCACGATGAGCAGTTCTTC. It encodes CASSSVAGGRHDEQFF. Filled out from reference TRBV7-3 and TRBJ2-1, the complete variable domain reads GAGVSQTPSNKVTEKGKYVELRCDPISGHTALYWYRQSLGQGPEFLIYFQGTGAADDSGLPNDRFFAVRPEGSVSTLKIQRTERGDSAVYLCASSSVAGGRHDEQFFGPGTRLTVL.

The DNA of the CDR3 is TGTGCCAGCAGTCCGGGGGACAGTTTGGGGCGACAGCCCCAGCATTTT. It encodes CASSPGDSLGRQPQHF. The chain uses TRBV6-2 or TRBV6-3 and TRBJ1-5; 7 nucleotides align to TRBD1. CDR3 length: 16 residues. The trim removed 5 bases at V and 7 bases at J, leaving 14 bases unmatched. Germline V lookup: CDR1 MNHEY, CDR2 SVGEGT.

The chain has TRBV7-3 and TRBJ2-1, with D tentatively TRBD2 (6 bases). This CDR3 has 15 amino acids. The ends were cut back, 5 bases at V and 2 bases at J, with 13 bases in the middle. Germline V gene sequence: CDR1 SGHTA, CDR2 FQGTGA. The CDR3 sequence is CASSPEGAPYNEQFF. DNA for the CDR3: TGTGCCAGCAGCCCGGAGGGTGCGCCCTACAATGAGCAGTTCTTC.

The chain combines TRBV5-8 with TRBJ2-1, with a possible D match to TRBD2 (6 bases). Trimming removed 5 bases at V and 1 base at J, with 13 bases between. Germline V CDR1 and CDR2: SGHTS, YDEGEE. The CDR3 has 15 residues. The CDR3 bases are TGTGCCAGCAGACACCTAGCGTTATCCTACAATGAGCAGTTCTTC. Residues: CASRHLALSYNEQFF.

J is TRBJ1-1 and V is TRBV12-5; D is undetermined. The CDR3 is 14 amino acids. Germline assignment: CDR1 LGHNT and CDR2 FRNRAP. Trimming removed 1 base from V and 0 bases from J, with 6 bases in between. The CDR3 DNA sequence: TGTGCTAGTGGTTTGGGTCAGATGAACACTGAAGCTTTCTTT. Its translation: CASGLGQMNTEAFF.

This chain joins TRBV12-3 or TRBV12-4 and TRBJ2-7; 8 bases map to TRBD1. CDR3 size: 12 residues. The J segment lost 6 bases and the V segment lost 6 bases, leaving 4 bases of the junction unmatched. Here the CDR3 DNA reads TGTGCCAGCAGCCCGGACAGGGTCGAGCAGTACTTC. Amino acid sequence: CASSPDRVEQYF.

The chain carries TRBV2 and TRBJ1-1; D is undetermined. Germline V gives CDR1 SNHLY, CDR2 FYNNEI. This CDR3 is built from 11 residues. V dropped 6 bases and J dropped 3 bases, with 5 bases sitting between them. In DNA, the CDR3 is TGTGCCAGCAGCCTTGACACTGAAGCTTTCTTT. Encoded protein: CASSLDTEAFF.

The rearrangement uses TRBV18 and TRBJ2-3; D is uncertain. The CDR3 runs 12 residues. Germline loops: CDR1 KGHSH, CDR2 LQKENI. V lost 3 bases and J 6 bases, leaving 7 bases between the germline ends. The CDR3 DNA reads TGTGCCAGCTCACCGGAACAGGATACGCAGTATTTT. This gives the protein CASSPEQDTQYF.

The rearrangement uses TRBV30 and TRBJ2-5; D may be TRBD2 (6 bases). CDR1 GTSNPN and CDR2 SVGIG come from the germline V gene (reference sequence). Trimming took off 4 bases at V and 5 bases at J, with 17 bases between the two ends. This CDR3 is built from 14 residues. In nucleotides, the CDR3 is TGTGCCTGGACCCCTTGGGGCGCGGGGGAGACCCAGTACTTC. Residues: CAWTPWGAGETQYF.

The V and J genes are TRBV7-6 and TRBJ2-4, with D possibly being TRBD1 (6 bases). The germline V gene encodes CDR1 SGHVS and CDR2 FNYEAQ. CDR3 length equals 16 residues. The V end was cut by 5 bases, the J end by 0 bases, with 14 bases between. The CDR3 DNA reads as TGTGCCAGCAGCCTACGACAGGTCCTAGCCAAAAACATTCAGTACTTC. This gives the protein CASSLRQVLAKNIQYF.

The rearrangement links TRBV6-2 or TRBV6-3 to TRBJ1-2, with 8 bases matching TRBD1. This CDR3 is 14 amino acids long. With V trimmed by 4 bases and J by 8 bases, 9 bases remained unmatched. Germline values: CDR1 MNHEY, CDR2 SVGEGT. The CDR3, as DNA: TGTGCCAGCAGTTTCCCAGGGGGCTCTGGAGGCTACACCTTC. It is translated as CASSFPGGSGGYTF.

The chain is built from TRBV2 and TRBJ2-7, with D unclear. This CDR3 is 14 amino acids long. Germline-derived CDR1 and CDR2 are SNHLY and FYNNEI. The V end was cut by 5 bases, the J end by 3 bases, with 14 bases between. CDR3 in amino acids: CASSSLGELYEQYF. The CDR3 DNA reads TGTGCCAGCAGTTCCCTCGGTGAGCTCTACGAGCAGTACTTC.

The rearrangement links TRBV24-1 to TRBJ1-6; the D is unclear. Germline V gene sequence: CDR1 KGHDR, CDR2 SFDVKD. The CDR3 covers 13 residues. Trimming took 4 bases from V and 13 from J, leaving 13 bases between them. CDR3 sequence: CATSEREGWPLHF. CDR3 in DNA: TGTGCCACCAGTGAACGGGAAGGATGGCCCCTCCACTTT.

The chain employs TRBV30 and TRBJ1-1; 7 bases map to TRBD1. Germline V CDR1 and CDR2: GTSNPN, SVGIG (reference sequence). The V gene end was trimmed by 3 bases and the J gene end by 0 bases; junction bases not matched to a gene: 7. The CDR3 totals 15 residues. CDR3 sequence reads: CAWSPLDRLNTEAFF. CDR3 DNA sequence: TGTGCCTGGAGCCCCCTGGACAGGCTGAACACTGAAGCTTTCTTT.

The J gene is TRBJ2-5, the V gene TRBV11-2; maybe TRBD1 (6 bases). The CDR3 is made up of 14 amino acids. Trimming removed 5 bases from V and 0 bases from J, with 10 bases in between. Looked up from germline, CDR1 is SGHAT and CDR2 is FQNNGV. In DNA form, the CDR3 reads TGTGCCAGCAGCCCCGACAGGTACCAAGAGACCCAGTACTTC. Protein sequence: CASSPDRYQETQYF.

The chain links TRBV10-3 to TRBJ2-1; TRBD2 aligns across 16 bases. V dropped 6 bases and J dropped 6; count of bases not matched to a gene: 2. CDR1 is ENHRY, CDR2 SYGVKD, per germline. CDR3 size: 15 residues. DNA of the CDR3: TGTGCCATCAGGGGACTAGCGGGGGGGACCAATGAGCAGTTCTTC. This sequence encodes CAIRGLAGGTNEQFF.

This clone was picked up a small number of times. The chain is built from TRBV30 and TRBJ1-4; D may be TRBD1 (5 bases). The CDR3 totals 13 residues. CDR1 is GTSNPN and CDR2 is SVGIG in the germline V gene (reference sequence). V was clipped by 3 bases and J by 7 bases, with 12 bases between them. The CDR3 DNA reads as TGTGCCTGGAGGGGCTGGGGGGGTGAAAAACTGTTTTTT. Protein: CAWRGWGGEKLFF. Together with reference TRBV30 and TRBJ1-4, the CDR3 gives the full variable domain: SQTIHQWPATLVQPVGSPLSLECTVEGTSNPNLYWYRQAAGRGLQLLFYSVGIGQISSEVPQNLSASRPQDRQFILSSKKLLLSDSGFYLCAWRGWGGEKLFFGSGTQLSVL.

This chain joins TRBV5-1 and TRBJ1-1; D is unclear. CDR1 and CDR2 from the germline V gene are SGHRS and YFSETQ. The V gene lost 4 bases and the J gene lost 7 bases, with 11 bases spanning the gap. The CDR3 runs 12 residues. The CDR3 nucleotides are TGCGCCAGCAGCAACGGCGCGGGTGAAGCTTTCTTT. Its protein is CASSNGAGEAFF.

V gene TRBV7-8 combines with J gene TRBJ1-5, with D perhaps TRBD1 (6 bases). The CDR3 covers 14 residues. The V gene's germline CDR1 is SGHVS and CDR2 FQNEAQ. Trimming stripped 5 bases from V and 10 bases from J, with 18 bases between. CDR3 nucleotides: TGTGCCAGCAGCGCCCGACAGGTTCCTGCACCCCAGCATTTT. This encodes CASSARQVPAPQHF.

The genes are TRBV7-3 and TRBJ1-1; TRBD1 matches at 8 bases. V was clipped by 2 bases and J by 7 bases; unmatched bases: 3. CDR1 is SGHTA, CDR2 FQGTGA, per germline. This CDR3 is 13 amino acids long. The CDR3: CASSLEGTGEAFF. The CDR3, as DNA: TGTGCCAGCAGCTTAGAGGGGACAGGTGAAGCTTTCTTT.

V usage is TRBV12-2 and J usage is TRBJ2-7; the listed D gene, TRBD1, was not tested against the DNA. TRBV12-2 is described as a pseudogene. The CDR3 is 15 residues long. CDR3 DNA: TGTGCAAGTCGCGGAAGGGAGATGACAGGGTACGAGCAGTACTTC. Its protein is CASRGREMTGYEQYF.

The chain combines TRBV5-1 with TRBJ2-7, with TRBD1 identical over 10 bases. Germline V gene lookup returns CDR1 SGHRS and CDR2 YFSETQ. The ends lost 0 bases at V and 3 bases at J; junction bases unmatched: 3. This CDR3 is built from 15 residues. As DNA, the CDR3 is TGCGCCAGCAGCTTGGGACAGGGGGCCGGCTACGAGCAGTACTTC. Translated: CASSLGQGAGYEQYF.

This clone was observed a few times. The V call is TRBV11-2, the J call TRBJ1-2; D is undetermined. Looked up from germline, CDR1 is SGHAT and CDR2 is FQNNGV. The CDR3 runs 13 residues. With 1 base removed from V and 8 bases from J, the gap between germline ends came to 11 bases. CDR3 DNA sequence: TGTGCCAGCAGCTTAGTTACAGTGCTCGGCTACACCTTC. The encoded protein is CASSLVTVLGYTF.

The chain is built from TRBV7-2 and TRBJ1-2; D is perhaps TRBD1 (6 bases). There are 16 residues in the CDR3. Trimming removed 5 bases at V and 4 bases at J, with 20 bases between. Germline V gene lookup returns CDR1 SGHTA and CDR2 FQGNSA. CDR3 bases: TGTGCCAGCAGCCCATGGAAGCCGGGACATTTCTATGGCTACACCTTC. This codes for CASSPWKPGHFYGYTF.

This chain connects TRBV5-6 to TRBJ1-2, with 7 bases aligning to TRBD1. The trim removed 1 base at V and 2 bases at J, leaving 5 bases unmatched. The CDR3 spans 15 residues. Germline CDR1 and CDR2: SGHDT and YYEEEE. In DNA, the CDR3 is TGTGCCAGCAGCTTGCAACAGGGGCAGAACTATGGCTACACCTTC. Translated: CASSLQQGQNYGYTF. Variable domain in full (rest from reference TRBV5-6 and TRBJ1-2): DAGVTQSPTHLIKTRGQQVTLRCSPKSGHDTVSWYQQALGQGPQFIFQYYEEEERQRGNFPDRFSGHQFPNYSSELNVNALLLGDSALYLCASSLQQGQNYGYTFGSGTRLTVV.